This T cell receptor beta chain was sequenced in a study of OX40 agonist ivuxolimab in advanced cancers. Study background: Ivuxolimab was delivered to patients intravenously every 2 weeks at doses spanning 0.01 to 10 mg/kg. Study findings and constraints: Some of the nonresponding patients also showed low levels of normalized T-cell clonal expansion. Relative to CD4+ cells, CD8+ T cells on average had more expanded clones.

Assay: immunoSEQ multiplex PCR; the TCRdb copy retains only in-frame clones and omits some. This repertoire shows about 68,000 clones, 91% found once; its top ten account for approximately 0.32%. This CDR3 contains 17 residues. The V gene's germline CDR1 is MDHEN and CDR2 SYDVKM. The V segment lost 5 bases and the J segment 0 bases; nucleotides outside the gene matches: 7. A remark on this clone: Antigen unknown.

J is TRBJ2-4 and V is TRBV28; 10 nucleotides align to TRBD1. The specimen comprised CD4+ or CD8+ T cells sorted from blood, sampled in a trial of the OX40 agonist ivuxolimab. This receptor was obtained from an adult with an advanced solid tumor such as melanoma, head and neck, liver or kidney cancer. Here the CDR3 reads CASSLRDRGRAKNIQYF. CDR3 sequence (DNA): TGTGCCAGCAGTCTCCGGGACAGGGGTAGAGCCAAAAACATTCAGTACTTC.